This note documents a single T cell receptor beta chain sequence. Its antigen is as yet unknown. A much larger clone differs by one base, so this may be a read error. CDR1 is DFQATT, CDR2 SNEGSKA, per germline (reference sequence). With 5 bases clipped from V and 5 bases from J, the junction kept 7 bases outside the gene matches. This CDR3 region has 15 residues. Investigators excluded patients with uncontrolled infection, other autoimmune disease, pregnancy or lactation. Orbital computed tomography, thyroid ultrasound, serum thyroxine and TRAb, and clinical symptoms together informed the diagnoses. RNA transcripts yielded amplified TCR beta CDR3 regions. A first-round RT-PCR of the TCR CDR3 used the HTBI primer set. TCRdb processed the multiplex PCR reads anew with MiXCR; each CDR3 protein has one entry. The sample carries about 580,000 distinct CDR3 sequences, about 45% recorded once. This entry belongs to a study of T cells in Graves' hyperthyroidism and ophthalmopathy.

General study points: Also found in blood were most expanded thyroid clonotypes above 0.001.

This TCR was recovered from a woman under 30 with Graves' hyperthyroidism. The chain recombines TRBV20-1 with TRBJ2-5; 14 bases are a match to TRBD2. The specimen was peripheral blood or thyroid tissue (not recorded which). CDR3 in DNA: TGCAGTGCTCAGACTAGCGGGGGGGCCGTTGAGACCCAGTACTTC. This gives the protein CSAQTSGGAVETQYF.